One sample yielded the 6 T cell receptor beta chains listed below, sequenced in a study of OX40 agonist ivuxolimab in advanced cancers. Libraries were prepared by immunoSEQ multiplex PCR; TCRdb keeps only in-frame clonotypes and omits some of them. Altogether nearly 55,000 clones are present, approximately 90% being singletons, with the ten largest covering 1.2% to 1.5%. The sample was CD4+ or CD8+ T cells sorted from blood, taken in a trial of the OX40 agonist ivuxolimab. The origin of the receptors is an adult with an advanced solid tumor such as melanoma, head and neck, liver or kidney cancer.

The chain has TRBV11-2 and TRBJ2-4; D gene unclear. Germline CDR1 reads SGHAT; CDR2 reads FQNNGV. The V gene lost 5 bases and the J gene lost 2 bases, with 7 bases spanning the gap. The CDR3 covers 13 residues. CDR3 DNA: TGTGCCAGCAGCCCCCTGACCAAAAACATTCAGTACTTC. This encodes CASSPLTKNIQYF.

The V call is TRBV23-1, the J call TRBJ2-1, with unresolved D. TRBV23-1 is marked as an open reading frame, function uncertain. The CDR3 sequence is 16 residues long. The germline V and J ends were trimmed by 0 bases and 7 bases, with 16 bases remaining between them. CDR3 loop: CASSQSEPSPLNEQFF. DNA of the CDR3: TGCGCCAGCAGTCAATCGGAGCCGTCTCCTCTTAATGAGCAGTTCTTC.

This chain links TRBV11-2 with TRBJ2-7, with D maybe TRBD1 (6 bases). The V gene's germline CDR1 is SGHAT and CDR2 FQNNGV. The V end lost 0 bases, the J end lost 3 bases, and 9 bases lay between the germline ends. The CDR3 consists of 14 residues. The CDR3 reads CASSLEQGSYEQYF. CDR3 coding DNA: TGTGCCAGCAGCTTAGAACAGGGAAGCTACGAGCAGTACTTC. Together with reference TRBV11-2 and TRBJ2-7, the CDR3 gives the full variable domain: EAGVAQSPRYKIIEKRQSVAFWCNPISGHATLYWYQQILGQGPKLLIQFQNNGVVDDSQLPKDRFSAERLKGVDSTLKIQPAKLEDSAVYLCASSLEQGSYEQYFGPGTRLTVT.

This chain uses TRBV5-1 with TRBJ2-2, with D hard to call. Germline CDR1 reads SGHRS; CDR2 reads YFSETQ. The CDR3 has 13 amino acids. V lost 3 bases and J lost 4, with 7 bases in between. The DNA of the CDR3 is TGCGCCAGCAGCTGGACCCCCACCGGGGAGCTGTTTTTT. This encodes CASSWTPTGELFF.

The J gene is TRBJ2-1, the V gene TRBV11-3, with a possible D match to TRBD2 (5 bases). Germline V lookup: CDR1 SGHNT, CDR2 YENEEA. The CDR3 covers 13 residues. Trimming pared 0 bases from V and 8 bases from J, leaving 8 bases between. This chain's CDR3 is CASSLEWRDEQFF. As DNA, the CDR3 is TGTGCCAGCAGCTTAGAATGGCGGGATGAGCAGTTCTTC. The full variable domain, with the rest looked up from reference TRBV11-3 and TRBJ2-1, is EAGVVQSPRYKIIEKKQPVAFWCNPISGHNTLYWYLQNLGQGPELLIRYENEEAVDDSQLPKDRFSAERLKGVDSTLKIQPAELGDSAVYLCASSLEWRDEQFFGPGTRLTVL.

This clone is a singleton in its sample. The V gene is TRBV18, the J gene TRBJ2-7; TRBD2 might be the D (5 bases). The V end lost 2 bases, the J end lost 2 bases, and 10 bases lay between the germline ends. CDR1 and CDR2 (germline): KGHSH, LQKENI. The CDR3 length is 14 residues. CDR3 amino acids: CASSPVLATYEQYF. CDR3 DNA sequence: TGTGCCAGCTCACCAGTCCTAGCTACCTACGAGCAGTACTTC.